This T cell receptor beta chain came from a study of control samples from healthy donors and cancer patients. Repertoires were generated with immunoSEQ multiplex PCR, while TCRdb's copy carries only in-frame clones and drops some. Of 150,000 to 200,000 clones in the sample, about 90% are singletons; the top ten hold less than 0.75%. This CDR3 is 12 amino acids long. Germline values: CDR1 SGHNT, CDR2 YENEEA. The J segment lost 6 bases and the V segment lost 5 bases, leaving 3 bases of the junction unmatched. V is TRBV11-3 and J is TRBJ1-2, with 7 nucleotides matching TRBD1. Sequenced: blood. The sequence was collected from a woman between 25 and 40 years old in good health. The CDR3 DNA sequence: TGTGCCAGCAGCCAGGGGGAGAATGGCTACACCTTC. Translating gives CASSQGENGYTF.